Here is one TCR beta chain with its context. One junction end disagrees with the germline gene, perhaps due to a read error. From germline, CDR1 is SQVTM and CDR2 ANQGSEA. The CDR3 is made up of 13 amino acids. The data were taken from a study of blood T cell repertoires in COVID-19. Study details: Both acute and convalescent COVID-19 samples were obtained from the United States, Italy and Spain. PBMCs, B-cell-depleted T cells, or T cells were the source of the cDNA or gDNA that made up the material.

Study processing details: It was from reference gene primer amplification that nucleated cell counts were estimated. The data were produced by immunoSEQ multiplex PCR, yet TCRdb's version contains in-frame clones alone and is incomplete. That table supplies the V and J calls and clone size; D and trimming were determined from the DNA. The sample lists 370,000 or so clones, roughly 86% occurring once. Material: peripheral blood. The V call is TRBV29-1, the J call TRBJ1-2; D is uncertain. The clonotype was recovered from a human donor with acute or convalescent COVID-19. The donor label of this sample is uncertain. CDR3 in DNA: TGCAGCGTTAGCACCGTAGCTAACTGTGGCTACACCTTC. The encoded protein is CSVSTVANCGYTF.